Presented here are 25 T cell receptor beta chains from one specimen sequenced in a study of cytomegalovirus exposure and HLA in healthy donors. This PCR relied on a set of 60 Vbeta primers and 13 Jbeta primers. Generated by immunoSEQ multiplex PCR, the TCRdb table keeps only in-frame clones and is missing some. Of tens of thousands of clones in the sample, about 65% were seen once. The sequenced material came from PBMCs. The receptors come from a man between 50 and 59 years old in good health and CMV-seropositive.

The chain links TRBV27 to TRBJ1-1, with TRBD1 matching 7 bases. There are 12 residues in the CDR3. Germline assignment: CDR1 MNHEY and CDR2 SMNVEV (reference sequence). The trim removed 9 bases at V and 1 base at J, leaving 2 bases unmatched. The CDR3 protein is CASRQGNTEAFF. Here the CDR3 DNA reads TGTGCCAGTCGACAGGGGAACACTGAAGCTTTCTTT.

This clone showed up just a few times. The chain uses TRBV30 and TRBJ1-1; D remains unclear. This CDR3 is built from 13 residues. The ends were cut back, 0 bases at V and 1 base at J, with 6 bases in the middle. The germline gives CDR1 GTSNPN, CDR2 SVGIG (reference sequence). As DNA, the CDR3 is TGTGCCTGGAGTGTACATCGGAACACTGAAGCTTTCTTT. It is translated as CAWSVHRNTEAFF.

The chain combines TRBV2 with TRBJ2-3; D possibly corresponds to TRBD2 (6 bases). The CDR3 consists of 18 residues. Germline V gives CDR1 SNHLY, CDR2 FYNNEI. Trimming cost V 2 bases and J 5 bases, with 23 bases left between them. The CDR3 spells CASSETGRAALAGDTQYF. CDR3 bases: TGTGCCAGCAGTGAAACGGGGCGGGCGGCACTAGCAGGAGATACGCAGTATTTT.

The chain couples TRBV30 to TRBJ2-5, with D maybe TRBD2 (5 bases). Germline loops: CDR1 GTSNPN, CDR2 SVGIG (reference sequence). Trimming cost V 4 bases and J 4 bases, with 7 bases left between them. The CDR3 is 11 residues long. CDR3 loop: CAWTGGETQYF. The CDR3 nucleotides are TGTGCCTGGACTGGAGGAGAGACCCAGTACTTC.

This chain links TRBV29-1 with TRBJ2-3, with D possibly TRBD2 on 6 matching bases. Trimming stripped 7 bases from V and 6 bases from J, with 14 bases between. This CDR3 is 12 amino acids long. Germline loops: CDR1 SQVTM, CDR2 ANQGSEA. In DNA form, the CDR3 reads TGCAGCGCTGGGACTGGGGCGGATACGCAGTATTTT. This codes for CSAGTGADTQYF.

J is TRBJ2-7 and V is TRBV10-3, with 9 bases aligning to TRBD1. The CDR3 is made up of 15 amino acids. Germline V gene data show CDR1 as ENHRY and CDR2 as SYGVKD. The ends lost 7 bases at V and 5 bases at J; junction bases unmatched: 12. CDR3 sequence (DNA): TGTGCCATCAATAGCGTTACGGGACAGGGCCACGAGCAGTACTTC. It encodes CAINSVTGQGHEQYF.

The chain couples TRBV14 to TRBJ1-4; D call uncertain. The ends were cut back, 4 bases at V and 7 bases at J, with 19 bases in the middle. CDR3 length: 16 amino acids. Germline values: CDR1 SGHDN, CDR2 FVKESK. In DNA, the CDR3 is TGTGCCAGCAGCCCCGTCGCAGCGGCTTTCGGTGAAAAACTGTTTTTT. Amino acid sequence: CASSPVAAAFGEKLFF. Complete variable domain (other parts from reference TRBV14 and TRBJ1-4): EAGVTQFPSHSVIEKGQTVTLRCDPISGHDNLYWYRRVMGKEIKFLLHFVKESKQDESGMPNNRFLAERTGGTYSTLKVQPAELEDSGVYFCASSPVAAAFGEKLFFGSGTQLSVL.

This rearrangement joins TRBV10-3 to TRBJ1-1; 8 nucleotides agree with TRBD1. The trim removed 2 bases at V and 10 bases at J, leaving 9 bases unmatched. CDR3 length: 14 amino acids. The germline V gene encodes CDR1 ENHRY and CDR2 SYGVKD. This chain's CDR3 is CAISEPQQGERAFF. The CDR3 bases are TGTGCCATCAGTGAGCCTCAACAGGGGGAAAGAGCTTTCTTT.

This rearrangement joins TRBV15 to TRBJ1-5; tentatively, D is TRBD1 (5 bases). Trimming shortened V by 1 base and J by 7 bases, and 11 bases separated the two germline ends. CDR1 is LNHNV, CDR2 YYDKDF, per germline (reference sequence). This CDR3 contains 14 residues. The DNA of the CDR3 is TGTGCCACCAGCAGAGGAGGCTGGGGCCAGCCCCAGCATTTT. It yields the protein CATSRGGWGQPQHF.

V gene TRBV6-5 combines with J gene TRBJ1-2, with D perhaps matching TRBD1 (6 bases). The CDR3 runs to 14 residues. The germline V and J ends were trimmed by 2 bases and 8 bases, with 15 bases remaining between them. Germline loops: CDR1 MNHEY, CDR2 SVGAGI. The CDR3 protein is CASSYGAGAKGYTF. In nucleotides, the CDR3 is TGTGCCAGCAGTTACGGGGCAGGGGCTAAAGGCTACACCTTC.

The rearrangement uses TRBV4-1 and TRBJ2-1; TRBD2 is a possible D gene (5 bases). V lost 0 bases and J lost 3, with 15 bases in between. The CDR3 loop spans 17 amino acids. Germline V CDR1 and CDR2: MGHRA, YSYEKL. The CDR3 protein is CASSQDGVLKYYNEQFF. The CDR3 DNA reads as TGCGCCAGCAGCCAAGACGGGGTCTTAAAGTACTACAATGAGCAGTTCTTC.

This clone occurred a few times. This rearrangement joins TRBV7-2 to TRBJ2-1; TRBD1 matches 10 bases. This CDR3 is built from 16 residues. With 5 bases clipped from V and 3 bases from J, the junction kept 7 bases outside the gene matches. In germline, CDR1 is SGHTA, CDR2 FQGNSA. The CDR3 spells CASSPLRTGGYNEQFF. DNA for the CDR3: TGTGCCAGCAGCCCTCTTCGGACAGGGGGCTACAATGAGCAGTTCTTC. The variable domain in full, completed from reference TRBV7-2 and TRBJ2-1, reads GAGVSQSPSNKVTEKGKDVELRCDPISGHTALYWYRQSLGQGLEFLIYFQGNSAPDKSGLPSDRFSAERTGGSVSTLTIQRTQQEDSAVYLCASSPLRTGGYNEQFFGPGTRLTVL.

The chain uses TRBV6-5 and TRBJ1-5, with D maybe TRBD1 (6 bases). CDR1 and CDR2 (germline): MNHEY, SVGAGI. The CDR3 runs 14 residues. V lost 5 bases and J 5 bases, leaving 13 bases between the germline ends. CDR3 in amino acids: CASSPTGSDQPQHF. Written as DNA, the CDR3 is TGTGCCAGCAGTCCCACAGGGTCCGATCAGCCCCAGCATTTT.

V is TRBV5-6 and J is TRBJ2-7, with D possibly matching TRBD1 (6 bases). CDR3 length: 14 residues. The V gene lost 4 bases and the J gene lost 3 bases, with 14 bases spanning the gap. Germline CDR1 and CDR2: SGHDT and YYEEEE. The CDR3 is CASSVGQGRYEQYF. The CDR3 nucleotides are TGTGCCAGCAGCGTTGGGCAGGGGCGCTACGAGCAGTACTTC.

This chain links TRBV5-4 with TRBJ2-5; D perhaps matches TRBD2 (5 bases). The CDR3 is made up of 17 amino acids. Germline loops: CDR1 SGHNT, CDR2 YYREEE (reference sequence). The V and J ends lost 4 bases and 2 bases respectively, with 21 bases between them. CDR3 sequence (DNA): TGTGCCAGCAGCCCCTCACCGACCACTCGCGGGCAAGAGACCCAGTACTTC. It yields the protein CASSPSPTTRGQETQYF.

The CDR3 DNA reads as TGTGCCAGCAGTACGCGGGGGAGATGGTTCTTC. Its translation: CASSTRGRWFF. The chain couples TRBV6-5 to TRBJ2-1; 7 nucleotides line up with TRBD2. J gave up 15 bases and V 5 bases, and 7 bases lay outside the gene matches. The V gene's germline CDR1 is MNHEY and CDR2 SVGAGI. CDR3 length: 11 residues.

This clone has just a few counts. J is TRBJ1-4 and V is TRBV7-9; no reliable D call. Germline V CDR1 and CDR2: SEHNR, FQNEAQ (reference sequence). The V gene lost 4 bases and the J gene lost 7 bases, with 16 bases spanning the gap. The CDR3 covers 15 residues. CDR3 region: CASSSRSRLSEKLFF. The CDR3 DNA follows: TGTGCCAGCAGCTCGCGGAGCCGTCTGAGTGAAAAACTGTTTTTT.

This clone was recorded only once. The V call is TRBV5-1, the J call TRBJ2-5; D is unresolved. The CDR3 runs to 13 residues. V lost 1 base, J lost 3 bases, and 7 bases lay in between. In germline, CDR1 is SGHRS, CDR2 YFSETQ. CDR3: CASSLTAKETQYF. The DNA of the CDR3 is TGCGCCAGCAGCTTGACAGCCAAAGAGACCCAGTACTTC.

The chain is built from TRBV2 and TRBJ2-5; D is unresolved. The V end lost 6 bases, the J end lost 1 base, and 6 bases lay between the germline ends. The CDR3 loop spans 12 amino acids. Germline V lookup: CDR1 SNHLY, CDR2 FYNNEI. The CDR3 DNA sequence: TGTGCCAGCAGGGAGACCCAAGAGACCCAGTACTTC. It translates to CASRETQETQYF.

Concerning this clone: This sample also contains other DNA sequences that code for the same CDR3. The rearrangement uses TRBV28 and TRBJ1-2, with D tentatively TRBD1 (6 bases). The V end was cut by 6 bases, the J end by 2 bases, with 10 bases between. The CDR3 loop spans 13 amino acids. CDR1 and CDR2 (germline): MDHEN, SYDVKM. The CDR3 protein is CASSPTGNYGYTF. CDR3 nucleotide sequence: TGTGCCAGCAGCCCAACAGGGAACTATGGCTACACCTTC.

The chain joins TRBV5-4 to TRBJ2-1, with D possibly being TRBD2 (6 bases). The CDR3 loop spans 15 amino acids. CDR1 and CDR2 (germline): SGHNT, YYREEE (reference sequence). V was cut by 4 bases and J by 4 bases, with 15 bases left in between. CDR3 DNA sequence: TGTGCCAGCAGCCTGGGGTCGGGGGAATACAATGAGCAGTTCTTC. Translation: CASSLGSGEYNEQFF.

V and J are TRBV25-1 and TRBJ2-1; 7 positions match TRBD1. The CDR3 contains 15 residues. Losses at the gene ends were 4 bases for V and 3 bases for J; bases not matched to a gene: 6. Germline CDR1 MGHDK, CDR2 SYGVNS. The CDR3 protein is CASSAPTGVYNEQFF. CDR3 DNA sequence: TGTGCCAGCAGTGCACCAACAGGGGTCTACAATGAGCAGTTCTTC.

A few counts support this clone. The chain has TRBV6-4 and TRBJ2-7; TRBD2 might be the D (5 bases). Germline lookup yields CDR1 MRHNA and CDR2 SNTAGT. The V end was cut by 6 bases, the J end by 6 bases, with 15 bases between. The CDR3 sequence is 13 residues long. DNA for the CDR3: TGTGCCAGCAGCCCGGGGTCTTCAGCCGAGCAGTACTTC. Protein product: CASSPGSSAEQYF.

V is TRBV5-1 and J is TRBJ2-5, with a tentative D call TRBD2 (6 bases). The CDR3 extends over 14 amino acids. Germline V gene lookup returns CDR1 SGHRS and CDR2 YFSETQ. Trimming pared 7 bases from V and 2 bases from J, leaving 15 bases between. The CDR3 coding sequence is TGCGCCAGCCGGAGGGTCAGCGCACAAGAGACCCAGTACTTC. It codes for CASRRVSAQETQYF.

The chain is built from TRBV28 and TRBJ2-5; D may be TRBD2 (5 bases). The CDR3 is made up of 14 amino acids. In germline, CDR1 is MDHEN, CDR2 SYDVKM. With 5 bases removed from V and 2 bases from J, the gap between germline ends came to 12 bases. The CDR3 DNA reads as TGTGCCAGCAGTCCCCGGGGTGGGCAAGAGACCCAGTACTTC. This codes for CASSPRGGQETQYF.